This TCR beta chain was obtained from a study of immune evolution from preneoplasia to lung adenocarcinoma (dated by TCRdb to the early 2020s). Background for the entire study: No AAH lesions showed HLA loss of heterozygosity, compared with around 7% of AIS, approximately 15% of MIA and approximately 34% of ADC lesions. Resected precursor lesions (AAH, AIS, MIA) and invasive adenocarcinomas were compared against paired morphologically normal lung tissue. POLYSOLVER was used to infer Class I HLA alleles from exome data, and LOHHLA was used to detect allele-specific HLA loss. A total of fewer than 60 patients contributed TCR sequencing data. A total of under 60 patients with pulmonary nodules who underwent surgical resection were included in the overall cohort. The sample size depended on which specimens were available, not on a prior power calculation. The study profiled immune contexture across lung adenocarcinoma precursors and invasive adenocarcinoma using immune gene expression, TCR sequencing and multiplex immunofluorescence. The immune data were integrated with whole exome sequencing and methylation data from the same cohort of nodules. According to the study, some 100 samples went through TCR sequencing.

Resection was performed on patients in Japan or China between the mid-2010s and the late 2010s. The histologic diagnosis of each case was independently confirmed on H&E slides by two lung cancer pathologists. Premalignant or tumor cells were enriched for nucleic acid extraction by macro-dissection performed after pathologic assessment. DNA was isolated from FFPE tissue using the AllPrep DNA/RNA FFPE Kit. Turning to this clone: Its recognized antigen is unknown. Base quality data are lacking; no much larger clone is found one base away.

Including cysteine and phenylalanine, the CDR3 has 15 amino acids. The kept DNA is CDR3 alone, 45 bases in frame from the first base. Between the V and J ends, shortened by 0 bases and 0 bases respectively, the junction contains 8 bases. CDR1 and CDR2, per the germline V gene, are SGHRS and YFSETQ. Points the paper makes about the study in general: Normal lung had the highest top T cell clone frequencies, and these frequencies appeared to fall progressively from AAH through AIS, MIA and invasive adenocarcinoma. The findings rested on association rather than direct causation, and larger cohorts with long-term follow-up and longitudinal biopsies were considered necessary. The highest T cell clonality was observed in KRAS-mutant nodules compared with EGFR-mutant or double wild-type lesions. Because all patients came from Japan and China, whether the findings apply to Western populations was uncertain. Clonality was highest in normal lung, while later-stage lesions appeared to show lower clonality but higher T cell density and diversity.

Using the immunoSEQ hsTCRbeta Kit, TCR beta CDR3 regions were sequenced from DNA. The authors' pipeline ran thus. The ImmunoSEQ Analyzer was used to analyse the TCR sequencing data. T cell clonality was defined as 1 minus Pielou's evenness, calculated on productive rearrangements. To measure T cell diversity, the inverse Simpson index was applied to productive templates. T cell density was expressed as TCR beta template counts normalized to usable DNA, with usable DNA estimated by amplifying and sequencing housekeeping genes. TCR metrics were compared across histologic stages using two-sided Kruskal-Wallis tests. What TCRdb holds here is the immuneACCESS table cut down to in-frame rearrangements. Part of the clones is not present; checked against another copy, under half of the missing clones reflect an unresolved V gene, and the others are unexplained. From that table come the V and J calls and clone size; the DNA was used to work out D and trimming. In this sample the table shows around 3,500 clones, 75% of which occur a single time. Over 9% of the sample belongs to the ten largest clones.

The source is a person aged 55-79 years with lung adenocarcinoma. The specimen was FFPE lung adenocarcinoma in situ tissue. The meaning of the sample's cell subset or site label: preinvasive adenocarcinoma in situ (AIS). The sequence is built from TRBV5-1 and TRBJ2-3; the D gene lacks a confident call. The DNA sequence is given as TGCGCCAGCAGCTTGGATGGGCGGAGCACAGATACGCAGTATTTT. This translates into CASSLDGRSTDTQYF. Full variable domain (CDR3 extended with the reference TRBV5-1 and TRBJ2-3 proteins): KAGVTQTPRYLIKTRGQQVTLSCSPISGHRSVSWYQQTPGQGLQFLFEYFSETQRNKGNFPGRFSGRQFSNSRSEMNVSTLELGDSALYLCASSLDGRSTDTQYFGPGTRLTVL.